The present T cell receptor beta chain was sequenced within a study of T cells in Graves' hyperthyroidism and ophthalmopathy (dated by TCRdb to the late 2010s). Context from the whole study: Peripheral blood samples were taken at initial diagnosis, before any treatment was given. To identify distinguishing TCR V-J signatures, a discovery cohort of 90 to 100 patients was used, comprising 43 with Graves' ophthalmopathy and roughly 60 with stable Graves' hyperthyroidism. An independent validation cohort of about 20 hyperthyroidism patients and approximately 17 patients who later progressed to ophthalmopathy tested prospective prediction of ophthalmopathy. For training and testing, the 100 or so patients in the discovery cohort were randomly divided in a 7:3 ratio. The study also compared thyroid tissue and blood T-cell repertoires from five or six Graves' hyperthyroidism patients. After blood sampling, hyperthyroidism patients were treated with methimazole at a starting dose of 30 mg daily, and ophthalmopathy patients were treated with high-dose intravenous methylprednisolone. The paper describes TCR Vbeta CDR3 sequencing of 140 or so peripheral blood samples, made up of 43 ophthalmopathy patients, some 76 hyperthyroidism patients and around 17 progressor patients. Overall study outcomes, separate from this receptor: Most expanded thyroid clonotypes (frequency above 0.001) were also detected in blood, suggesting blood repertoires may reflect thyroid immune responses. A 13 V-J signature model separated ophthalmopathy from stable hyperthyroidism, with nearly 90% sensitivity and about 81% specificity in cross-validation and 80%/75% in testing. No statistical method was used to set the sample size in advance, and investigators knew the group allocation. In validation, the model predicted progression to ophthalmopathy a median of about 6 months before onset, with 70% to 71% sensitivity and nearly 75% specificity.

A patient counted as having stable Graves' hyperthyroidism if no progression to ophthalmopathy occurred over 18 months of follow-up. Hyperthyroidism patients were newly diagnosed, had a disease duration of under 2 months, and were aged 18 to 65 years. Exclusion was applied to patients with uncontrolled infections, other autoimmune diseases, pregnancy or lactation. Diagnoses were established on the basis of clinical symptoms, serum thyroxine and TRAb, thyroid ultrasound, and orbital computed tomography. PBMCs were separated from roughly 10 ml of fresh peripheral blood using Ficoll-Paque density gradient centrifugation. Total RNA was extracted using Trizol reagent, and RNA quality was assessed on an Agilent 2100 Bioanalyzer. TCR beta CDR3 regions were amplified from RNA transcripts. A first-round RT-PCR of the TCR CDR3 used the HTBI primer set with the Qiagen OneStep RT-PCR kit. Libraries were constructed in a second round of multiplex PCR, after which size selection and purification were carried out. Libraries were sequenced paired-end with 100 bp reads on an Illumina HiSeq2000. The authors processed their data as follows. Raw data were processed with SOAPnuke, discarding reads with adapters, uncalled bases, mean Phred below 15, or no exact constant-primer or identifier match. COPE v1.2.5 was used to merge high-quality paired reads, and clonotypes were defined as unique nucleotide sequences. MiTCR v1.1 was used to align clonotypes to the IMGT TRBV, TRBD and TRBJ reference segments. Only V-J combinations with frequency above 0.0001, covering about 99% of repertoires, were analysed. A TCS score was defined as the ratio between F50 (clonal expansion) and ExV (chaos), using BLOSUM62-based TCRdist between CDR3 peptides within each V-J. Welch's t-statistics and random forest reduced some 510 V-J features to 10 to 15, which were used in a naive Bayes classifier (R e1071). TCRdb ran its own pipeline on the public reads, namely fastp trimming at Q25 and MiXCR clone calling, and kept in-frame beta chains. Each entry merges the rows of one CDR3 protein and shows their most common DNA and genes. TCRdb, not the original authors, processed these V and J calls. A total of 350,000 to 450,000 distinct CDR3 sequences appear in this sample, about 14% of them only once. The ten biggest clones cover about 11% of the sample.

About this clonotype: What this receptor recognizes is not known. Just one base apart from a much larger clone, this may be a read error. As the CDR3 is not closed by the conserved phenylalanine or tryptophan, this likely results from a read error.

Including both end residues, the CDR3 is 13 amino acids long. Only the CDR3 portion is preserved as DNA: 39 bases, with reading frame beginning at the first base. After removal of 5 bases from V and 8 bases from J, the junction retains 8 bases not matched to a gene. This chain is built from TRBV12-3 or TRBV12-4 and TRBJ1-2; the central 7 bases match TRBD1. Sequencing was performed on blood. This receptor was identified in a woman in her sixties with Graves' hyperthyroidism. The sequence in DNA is TGTGCCAGCAGTATTCGACAGGGCTGGGGCTACACCCTC. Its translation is CASSIRQGWGYTL.